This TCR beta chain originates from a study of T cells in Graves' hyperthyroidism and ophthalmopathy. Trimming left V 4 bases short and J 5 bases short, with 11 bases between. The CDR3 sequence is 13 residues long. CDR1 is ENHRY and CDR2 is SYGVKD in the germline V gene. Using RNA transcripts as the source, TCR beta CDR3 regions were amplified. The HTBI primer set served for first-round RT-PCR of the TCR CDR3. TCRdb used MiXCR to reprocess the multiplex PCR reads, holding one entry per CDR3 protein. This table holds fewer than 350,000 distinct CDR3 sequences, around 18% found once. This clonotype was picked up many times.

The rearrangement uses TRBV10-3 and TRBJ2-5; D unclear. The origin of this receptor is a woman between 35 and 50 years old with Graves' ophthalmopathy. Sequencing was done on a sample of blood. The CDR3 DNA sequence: TGTGCCATCAGTGCTTCGGGTCTGGAGACCCAGTACTTC. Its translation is CAISASGLETQYF.